This T cell receptor beta chain was captured by sequencing in a study of OX40 agonist ivuxolimab in advanced cancers. Overall study: Patients were given ivuxolimab, an antibody that agonizes OX40 (CD134). Patients were 82.7% male with ages about 23 to 79, mean 60.

The table came from immunoSEQ multiplex PCR; TCRdb's copy has only in-frame clones and leaves some out. The sample includes roughly 70,000 clones, over 80% of them seen just once. The study sampled blood at baseline, cycle 4 day 1, and cycle 7 day 1. The sample was CD4+ or CD8+ T cells sorted from blood, taken in a trial of the OX40 agonist ivuxolimab. This TCR was sampled from an adult with an advanced solid tumor such as melanoma, head and neck, liver or kidney cancer.

The CDR3: CASSLWGRETEAFF. DNA for the CDR3: TGTGCCAGCAGTTTATGGGGCAGGGAAACTGAAGCTTTCTTT. J is TRBJ1-1 and V is TRBV27; weak D call: TRBD1 (5 bases). The V gene lost 1 base and the J gene lost 5 bases, with 11 bases spanning the gap. CDR3 length: 14 amino acids. Germline CDR1 MNHEY, CDR2 SMNVEV (reference sequence).